The next 26 T cell receptor beta chains were all read from a single sample in a study of shared clonotypes between healthy human individuals. This table comes from immunoSEQ multiplex PCR, and its TCRdb copy is limited to in-frame clones, with some not included. The sample carries 2 million to 2.5 million clones, roughly 92% recorded once. Sequenced: naive CD4+ T cells from PBMCs. Subset described: CD45RA+ positively selected. The receptors derive from a man between 18 and 29 years old in good health. Some clones in this sample may be carry-over from other donors' samples.

Note on this clone: Other DNA sequences in this sample translate to the same CDR3. The chain recombines TRBV5-1 with TRBJ2-7; 7 nucleotides align to TRBD1. The germline V gene has CDR1 SGHRS and CDR2 YFSETQ. The CDR3 runs to 14 residues. J lost 3 bases, V lost 0 bases, and 3 bases had no gene match. CDR3 loop: CASSLVPGGYEQYF. The CDR3 region has the DNA TGCGCCAGCAGCTTGGTTCCAGGGGGCTACGAGCAGTACTTC.

This clone was seen only once. The chain links TRBV6-1 to TRBJ2-1, with 8 bases aligning to TRBD2. This CDR3 spans 18 amino acids. J gave up 7 bases and V 2 bases, and 16 bases lay outside the gene matches. Germline assignment: CDR1 MNHNS and CDR2 SASEGT. In nucleotides, the CDR3 is TGTGCCAGCAGTGAACTACTCCCTGGGGCTAGCGGGCGTAATGAGCAGTTCTTC. Its protein product is CASSELLPGASGRNEQFF.

This chain links TRBV5-4 with TRBJ2-2; 16 bases line up with TRBD2. Germline V gene lookup returns CDR1 SGHNT and CDR2 YYREEE (reference sequence). Trimming cost V 3 bases and J 5 bases; bases outside gene matches: 4. The CDR3 spans 17 residues. The CDR3 DNA is TGTGCCAGCAGCTCCGGGACTAGCGGGAGGGAAACCGGGGAGCTGTTTTTT. It codes for CASSSGTSGRETGELFF. Full variable domain (missing parts from reference TRBV5-4 and TRBJ2-2): ETGVTQSPTHLIKTRGQQVTLRCSSQSGHNTVSWYQQALGQGPQFIFQYYREEENGRGNFPPRFSGLQFPNYSSELNVNALELDDSALYLCASSSGTSGRETGELFFGEGSRLTVL.

The chain recombines TRBV25-1 with TRBJ1-4; D call uncertain. Trimming took 5 bases from V and 6 from J, leaving 10 bases between them. The CDR3 length is 13 residues. The V gene's germline CDR1 is MGHDK and CDR2 SYGVNS. This chain's CDR3 is CASSSGRDEKLFF. CDR3 bases: TGTGCCAGCAGTTCGGGTCGGGATGAAAAACTGTTTTTT.

This chain connects TRBV7-2 to TRBJ1-4; a possible D gene is TRBD1 (5 bases). CDR1 is SGHTA and CDR2 is FQGNSA in the germline V gene. The germline V and J ends were trimmed by 1 base and 8 bases, with 8 bases remaining between them. This CDR3 comprises 13 residues. CDR3: CASSLEQGEKLFF. CDR3 nucleotide sequence: TGTGCCAGCAGCTTAGAGCAGGGAGAAAAACTGTTTTTT.

V is TRBV11-3 and J is TRBJ2-1, with TRBD2 identical over 13 bases. The CDR3 has 16 residues. V gave up 2 bases and J gave up 10 bases; unmatched junction bases: 8. The germline V gene has CDR1 SGHNT and CDR2 YENEEA. The CDR3 DNA is TGTGCCAGCAGCTTAACCGGGACTAGCGGGAAAGAAGAGCAGTTCTTC. This codes for CASSLTGTSGKEEQFF.

The chain combines TRBV6-5 with TRBJ1-4; D unresolved. CDR3 size: 15 residues. The V gene lost 1 base and the J gene lost 8 bases, with 14 bases spanning the gap. The V gene's germline CDR1 is MNHEY and CDR2 SVGAGI. The CDR3 reads CASSYFPQSEEKLFF. Written as DNA, the CDR3 is TGTGCCAGCAGTTACTTCCCCCAGTCTGAAGAAAAACTGTTTTTT.

The J gene is TRBJ2-7, the V gene TRBV29-1; 8 bases align to TRBD1. V was clipped by 6 bases and J by 3 bases; unmatched bases: 7. The CDR3 sequence is 13 residues long. Germline V lookup: CDR1 SQVTM, CDR2 ANQGSEA. The CDR3: CSVAGTGGYEQYF. The CDR3 DNA is TGCAGCGTCGCCGGGACAGGAGGCTACGAGCAGTACTTC.

The gene calls are TRBV9 and TRBJ2-3, with TRBD2 identical over 12 bases. This CDR3 spans 16 amino acids. J lost 8 bases, V lost 3 bases, and 10 bases had no gene match. Germline V lookup: CDR1 SGDLS, CDR2 YYNGEE. CDR3 protein: CASSATTSGGRATQYF. CDR3 DNA: TGTGCCAGCAGCGCAACGACTAGCGGGGGTAGGGCTACGCAGTATTTT.

The V gene is TRBV6-6, the J gene TRBJ2-3; 11 bases line up with TRBD2. Germline V CDR1 and CDR2: MNHNY, SVGAGI (reference sequence). CDR3 length equals 14 residues. Trimming removed 5 bases from V and 6 bases from J; junction bases left unmatched: 4. The CDR3 loop reads CASSPTSGADTQYF. DNA for the CDR3: TGTGCCAGCAGTCCGACTAGCGGGGCGGATACGCAGTATTTT.

In DNA form, the CDR3 reads TGCAGCGTTGTTAGCGGGAGGACGAACACCGGGGAGCTGTTTTTT. It is translated as CSVVSGRTNTGELFF. J is TRBJ2-2 and V is TRBV29-1; TRBD2 agrees at 10 bases. The J segment lost 0 bases and the V segment lost 4 bases, leaving 2 bases of the junction unmatched. Per germline, CDR1 SQVTM and CDR2 ANQGSEA. The CDR3 is made up of 15 amino acids.

This clone occurred once. The rearrangement joins TRBV19 to TRBJ2-7, with D possibly matching TRBD2 (6 bases). The CDR3 loop spans 15 amino acids. Germline assignment: CDR1 LNHDA and CDR2 SQIVND (reference sequence). Trimming shortened V by 4 bases and J by 1 base, and 14 bases separated the two germline ends. The CDR3 spells CASSSPGLRSYEQYF. The CDR3, as DNA: TGTGCCAGTAGTAGCCCGGGACTGAGGTCCTACGAGCAGTACTTC.

This chain joins TRBV6-1 and TRBJ1-1, with D unclear. V was cut by 4 bases and J by 3 bases, with 9 bases left in between. The CDR3 extends over 13 amino acids. Germline loops: CDR1 MNHNS, CDR2 SASEGT. CDR3: CASSGNTYTEAFF. CDR3 DNA: TGTGCCAGCAGTGGGAATACCTACACTGAAGCTTTCTTT.

This clone was detected only once. This chain joins TRBV4-1 and TRBJ2-7, with 9 positions matching TRBD2. The CDR3 runs 17 residues. V was pared by 3 bases and J by 0 bases, with 9 bases of the junction left unmatched. The germline V gene has CDR1 MGHRA and CDR2 YSYEKL. CDR3 region: CASSHSILSGSSYEQYF. The CDR3 nucleotides are TGCGCCAGCAGCCACAGCATACTTAGCGGGAGCTCCTACGAGCAGTACTTC.

The sample holds one count of this clone. V is TRBV5-1 and J is TRBJ2-2, with 7 positions matching TRBD1. Per germline, CDR1 SGHRS and CDR2 YFSETQ. J lost 1 base, V lost 1 base, and 4 bases had no gene match. CDR3 length equals 16 residues. This CDR3 is CASSLSGQVNTGELFF. In nucleotides, the CDR3 is TGCGCCAGCAGCTTGTCAGGACAGGTGAACACCGGGGAGCTGTTTTTT.

The chain links TRBV13 to TRBJ2-2; no clear D gene. V was shortened by 3 bases and J by 3 bases, with 8 bases between the two germline ends. The CDR3 spans 14 residues. The germline CDR1 and CDR2 sequences are PRHDT and FYEKMQ (reference sequence). The CDR3 DNA sequence: TGTGCCAGCAGCTTCGGAGCTGACACCGGGGAGCTGTTTTTT. Its protein is CASSFGADTGELFF.

CDR3 DNA sequence: TGTGCCAGCAGCCTGGGACAGGGCACTGGCTACACCTTC. Translated: CASSLGQGTGYTF. V is TRBV14 and J is TRBJ1-2, with 9 bases that match TRBD1. The CDR3 has 13 amino acids. Germline V gene data show CDR1 as SGHDN and CDR2 as FVKESK. V lost 4 bases, J lost 7 bases, and 4 bases stayed unmatched.

The chain carries TRBV11-2 and TRBJ1-1, with a weak D call TRBD1 (6 bases). Germline V gives CDR1 SGHAT, CDR2 FQNNGV. The V and J ends lost 4 bases and 1 base respectively, with 13 bases between them. The CDR3 contains 15 residues. CDR3 sequence: CASSSIGGANTEAFF. The CDR3 DNA reads TGTGCCAGCAGCTCCATCGGGGGGGCGAACACTGAAGCTTTCTTT.

The chain couples TRBV5-1 to TRBJ2-7; D might be TRBD2 (5 bases). This CDR3 has 15 amino acids. V was clipped by 2 bases and J by 1 base, with 13 bases between them. Per germline, CDR1 SGHRS and CDR2 YFSETQ. CDR3 coding DNA: TGCGCCAGCAGCTTTTTCCGGGAAACTTCCTACGAGCAGTACTTC. Its translation is CASSFFRETSYEQYF.

J is TRBJ1-3 and V is TRBV9; D uncertain. V was shortened by 0 bases and J by 4 bases, with 11 bases between the two germline ends. Germline loops: CDR1 SGDLS, CDR2 YYNGEE. The CDR3 extends over 15 amino acids. CDR3 sequence reads: CASSVGREGGNTIYF. CDR3 bases: TGTGCCAGCAGCGTAGGACGGGAAGGAGGAAACACCATATATTTT.

The CDR3 DNA reads as TGCGCCAGCATCCAGGGGCCGGACACTGAAGCTTTCTTT. Translated, it gives CASIQGPDTEAFF. V is TRBV5-1 and J is TRBJ1-1; possible D gene TRBD1, 6 bases. CDR3 length: 13 amino acids. Germline values: CDR1 SGHRS, CDR2 YFSETQ. V lost 6 bases and J 3 bases, leaving 12 bases between the germline ends.

The chain couples TRBV27 to TRBJ2-7; 7 nucleotides align to TRBD1. The CDR3 loop spans 15 amino acids. V shed 4 bases and J 6 bases; nucleotides not matched to a gene: 12. Germline lookup yields CDR1 MNHEY and CDR2 SMNVEV (reference sequence). The CDR3, as DNA: TGTGCCAGCAGTTCGCAAGCGACAGGGTCCGGCGAGCAGTACTTC. Its translation: CASSSQATGSGEQYF.

The chain recombines TRBV7-2 with TRBJ1-3; D gene uncertain. Germline CDR1 and CDR2: SGHTA and FQGNSA. This CDR3 comprises 15 residues. The V end was cut by 2 bases, the J end by 3 bases, with 11 bases between. DNA of the CDR3: TGTGCCAGCAGCTTACGGGCAGGCCTTGGAAACACCATATATTTT. Encoded protein: CASSLRAGLGNTIYF.

This clone is a singleton in its sample. This rearrangement joins TRBV28 to TRBJ2-7; a possible D gene is TRBD1 (7 bases). Germline assignment: CDR1 MDHEN and CDR2 SYDVKM. Trimming pared 7 bases from V and 3 bases from J, leaving 16 bases between. CDR3 length: 14 amino acids. Here the CDR3 reads CASIRRGLSYEQYF. Written as DNA, the CDR3 is TGTGCCAGCATCAGGAGGGGGCTAAGCTACGAGCAGTACTTC.

This chain links TRBV5-6 with TRBJ2-1; 8 bases are a match to TRBD1. The length of the CDR3 is 15 residues. In germline, CDR1 is SGHDT, CDR2 YYEEEE. V lost 5 bases and J lost 6; bases outside the gene matches: 10. The CDR3 nucleotides are TGTGCCAGCAGTCTTCCCCCCGGGACAGGCAATGAGCAGTTCTTC. Translating it yields CASSLPPGTGNEQFF.

In regard to this clone: Different DNA sequences within this sample yield the same CDR3. The genes are TRBV9 and TRBJ2-5, with a possible D match to TRBD2 (6 bases). Germline-derived CDR1 and CDR2 are SGDLS and YYNGEE. Trimming shortened V by 1 base and J by 0 bases, and 7 bases separated the two germline ends. This CDR3 contains 14 residues. The CDR3 sequence: CASSVRGNQETQYF. CDR3 DNA: TGTGCCAGCAGCGTACGGGGGAACCAAGAGACCCAGTACTTC.